Listed below are T cell receptor beta chains from one sample, sequenced in a study of blood T cell repertoires in COVID-19. The protocol was immunoSEQ multiplex PCR, while the TCRdb copy is restricted to in-frame clones and leaves out a portion. Seen here are about 370,000 clones, roughly 86% observed once, and the top ten hold about 9.4%. Material: peripheral blood. The receptor source for this set is a young woman with COVID-19, enrolled during active disease. Both conserved end residues are part of each CDR3. The order of the fields is D gene, J gene, V gene, clone size, CDR3 protein, CDR3 DNA. The D gene is left open where the match is weak. Clone size is stated in some rows and not others, as once, few, many or a class when expanded.

D: TRBD1; J: TRBJ2-7; V: TRBV29-1; size: .; CDR3: CSVSGTGSSYEQYF; DNA: TGCAGCGTTTCCGGGACAGGGAGCTCCTACGAGCAGTACTTC
D: .; J: TRBJ1-1; V: TRBV24-1; size: .; CDR3: CATSDLPRGAGTFF; DNA: TGTGCCACCAGTGATTTGCCCCGGGGGGCCGGGACTTTCTTT
D: .; J: TRBJ2-7; V: TRBV21-1; size: .; CDR3: CASPVGTSGSVVLEQYF; DNA: TGTGCCTCCCCCGTGGGGACTAGCGGGAGTGTTGTCCTCGAGCAGTACTTC
D: .; J: TRBJ2-7; V: TRBV28; size: few; CDR3: CASSAVGWSSYEQYF; DNA: TGTGCCAGCAGCGCCGTTGGCTGGAGCTCCTACGAGCAGTACTTC
D: TRBD2; J: TRBJ2-2; V: TRBV28; size: few; CDR3: CASSKLAGSGTGELFF; DNA: TGTGCCAGCAGTAAACTAGCGGGAAGTGGCACCGGGGAGCTGTTTTTT
D: .; J: TRBJ2-6; V: TRBV24-1; size: .; CDR3: CATSEAGRSSGANVLTF; DNA: TGTGCCACCAGTGAAGCAGGCCGAAGCTCTGGGGCCAACGTCCTGACTTTC
D: TRBD1; J: TRBJ1-2; V: TRBV19; size: .; CDR3: CASLPQGQGIYGYTF; DNA: TGTGCCAGCCTGCCCCAGGGACAGGGAATCTATGGCTACACCTTC
D: TRBD2; J: TRBJ2-6; V: TRBV14; size: once; CDR3: CASSHGTGLAGGRSGANVLTF; DNA: TGTGCCAGCAGCCATGGAACGGGACTAGCGGGAGGCCGCTCTGGGGCCAACGTCCTGACTTTC
D: TRBD2; J: TRBJ2-7; V: TRBV6-5; size: .; CDR3: CASRGLAGESYEQYF; DNA: TGTGCCAGCAGGGGACTAGCGGGAGAGTCCTACGAGCAGTACTTC
D: .; J: TRBJ2-5; V: TRBV24-1; size: .; CDR3: CATSESQETQYF; DNA: TGTGCCACCAGTGAGTCTCAAGAGACCCAGTACTTC
D: TRBD1; J: TRBJ1-2; V: TRBV6-5; size: .; CDR3: CASNTRGRTRGGYTF; DNA: TGTGCCAGCAACACAAGGGGGCGGACACGCGGCGGCTACACCTTC
D: TRBD1; J: TRBJ2-2; V: TRBV19; size: .; CDR3: CARPQGSTYTGELFF; DNA: TGTGCCAGGCCACAGGGGTCCACATACACCGGGGAGCTGTTTTTT
D: TRBD1; J: TRBJ2-1; V: TRBV10-2; size: .; CDR3: CATRTGIRNEQFF; DNA: TGCGCCACAAGGACAGGGATTCGCAATGAGCAGTTCTTC
D: .; J: TRBJ2-1; V: TRBV11-2; size: .; CDR3: CASSPSRGNEQFF; DNA: TGTGCCAGCAGCCCAAGTAGAGGGAATGAGCAGTTCTTC
D: .; J: TRBJ1-1; V: TRBV5-6; size: .; CDR3: CASSLWVSNTEAFF; DNA: TGTGCCAGCAGCCTCTGGGTTAGCAACACTGAAGCTTTCTTT
D: .; J: TRBJ1-1; V: TRBV27; size: .; CDR3: CASRSGTNPAEAFF; DNA: TGTGCCAGCCGCTCCGGGACTAATCCGGCTGAAGCTTTCTTT
D: .; J: TRBJ2-7; V: TRBV18; size: .; CDR3: CASSPRGASYEQYF; DNA: TGTGCCAGCTCACCACGCGGGGCCTCCTACGAGCAGTACTTC
D: TRBD2; J: TRBJ2-2; V: TRBV5-5; size: once; CDR3: CASSRLAGGETGELFF; DNA: TGTGCCAGCAGCCGACTAGCGGGAGGAGAAACCGGGGAGCTGTTTTTT
D: .; J: TRBJ2-7; V: TRBV27; size: .; CDR3: CASISPGEQYF; DNA: TGTGCCAGCATTTCGCCGGGCGAGCAGTACTTC
D: TRBD1; J: TRBJ1-2; V: TRBV9; size: .; CDR3: CASSGGQGGYTF; DNA: TGTGCCAGCAGCGGCGGACAGGGAGGCTACACCTTC
D: .; J: TRBJ1-2; V: TRBV7-9; size: .; CDR3: CASSALGTGSKVYGYTF; DNA: TGTGCCAGCAGCGCCCTGGGTACAGGGAGCAAGGTGTACGGCTACACCTTC
D: .; J: TRBJ1-3; V: TRBV4-3; size: once; CDR3: CASSQEGGSNTIYF; DNA: TGCGCCAGCAGCCAAGAGGGAGGATCTAACACCATATATTTT
D: .; J: TRBJ2-7; V: TRBV5-1; size: .; CDR3: CASNWGTASYEQYF; DNA: TGCGCCAGCAACTGGGGCACAGCATCCTACGAGCAGTACTTC
D: TRBD1; J: TRBJ1-2; V: TRBV4-1; size: .; CDR3: CASSPSGQDYYGYTF; DNA: TGCGCCAGCAGCCCTTCCGGACAGGATTACTATGGCTACACCTTC
D: TRBD2; J: TRBJ2-7; V: TRBV18; size: .; CDR3: CASSPGLAEYYEQYF; DNA: TGTGCCAGCTCACCAGGGCTAGCGGAATACTACGAGCAGTACTTC
D: .; J: TRBJ2-2; V: TRBV4-3; size: .; CDR3: CASSPMGGRDTGELFF; DNA: TGCGCCAGCAGCCCGATGGGGGGACGGGACACCGGGGAGCTGTTTTTT
D: .; J: TRBJ1-5; V: TRBV7-9; size: .; CDR3: CASSLPRGPLNQPQHF; DNA: TGTGCCAGCAGCTTACCCCGGGGTCCTTTAAATCAGCCCCAGCATTTT
D: TRBD2; J: TRBJ2-7; V: TRBV27; size: .; CDR3: CASSETSGSPYEQYF; DNA: TGTGCCAGCAGTGAGACTAGCGGGAGCCCCTACGAGCAGTACTTC
D: .; J: TRBJ1-5; V: TRBV2; size: .; CDR3: CASSLLGGFGNQPQHF; DNA: TGTGCCAGCAGTCTCCTAGGGGGTTTTGGCAATCAGCCCCAGCATTTT
D: .; J: TRBJ1-5; V: TRBV27; size: once; CDR3: CASSLDTYSNQPQHF; DNA: TGTGCCAGCAGTTTAGACACTTATAGCAATCAGCCCCAGCATTTT